The next 32 T cell receptor beta chains were all read from a single sample in a study of blood T cell repertoires in COVID-19. The assay was immunoSEQ multiplex PCR, and TCRdb's table has in-frame clones only and misses some. The sample includes about 240,000 clones, over 80% of them seen just once. Material: PBMCs or T cells enriched from blood (not recorded which). The receptors originated from a woman aged 30 to 39 with acute COVID-19.

This chain joins TRBV6-4 and TRBJ1-1, with D perhaps matching TRBD1 (5 bases). Germline values: CDR1 MRHNA, CDR2 SNTAGT. This CDR3 region has 15 residues. V gave up 1 base and J gave up 1 base, with 10 bases separating them. CDR3 DNA: TGTGCCAGCAGTGACTTACACGGGGGGAACACTGAAGCTTTCTTT. It codes for CASSDLHGGNTEAFF.

This chain uses TRBV11-3 with TRBJ2-3; possible D gene TRBD2, 5 bases. CDR3 length: 13 residues. Trimming shortened V by 5 bases and J by 7 bases, and 13 bases separated the two germline ends. Germline V lookup: CDR1 SGHNT, CDR2 YENEEA. In DNA, the CDR3 is TGTGCCAGCAGCGCAACTAGTTCACATACGCAGTATTTT. Translating gives CASSATSSHTQYF.

The V call is TRBV7-8, the J call TRBJ1-1; D gene ambiguous. Trimming took 1 base from V and 1 from J, leaving 7 bases between them. CDR1 is SGHVS, CDR2 FQNEAQ, per germline. The CDR3 extends over 14 amino acids. CDR3: CASSLVGGNTEAFF. The DNA for the CDR3 is TGTGCCAGCAGCTTAGTCGGCGGGAACACTGAAGCTTTCTTT.

J is TRBJ2-1 and V is TRBV6-2 or TRBV6-3, with 7 bases that match TRBD2. Trimming at V came to 5 bases and at J to 8 bases, leaving 3 bases not matched to a gene. The germline V gene encodes CDR1 MNHEY and CDR2 SVGEGT. The CDR3 has 12 amino acids. CDR3 amino acids: CASSRLADEQFF. CDR3 sequence (DNA): TGTGCCAGCAGTCGACTAGCCGATGAGCAGTTCTTC.

This clone was found a few times. This chain uses TRBV5-1 with TRBJ2-1; TRBD1 might be the D (6 bases). V dropped 3 bases and J dropped 7 bases, with 14 bases sitting between them. Germline assignment: CDR1 SGHRS and CDR2 YFSETQ. The CDR3 length is 14 residues. The CDR3 bases are TGCGCCAGCAGCTCCGTGACAGGTGGTAATGAGCAGTTCTTC. This encodes CASSSVTGGNEQFF.

The V and J genes are TRBV10-2 and TRBJ1-3, with D tentatively TRBD1 (5 bases). V lost 4 bases and J lost 2, with 12 bases in between. The CDR3 is 15 residues long. Germline values: CDR1 WSHSY, CDR2 SAAADI. The DNA for the CDR3 is TGCGCCAGCAGTGTATTTCAGGGTGCTGGAAACACCATATATTTT. The encoded protein is CASSVFQGAGNTIYF.

This clone was recorded only once. The V gene is TRBV9, the J gene TRBJ1-6; 7 positions match TRBD1. This CDR3 has 16 amino acids. Germline V gene data show CDR1 as SGDLS and CDR2 as YYNGEE. V trimming: 3 bases; J trimming: 0 bases; junction bases outside the gene matches: 3. CDR3 nucleotides: TGTGCCAGCAGCGCAGGGGACAGCTCCTATAATTCACCCCTCCACTTT. This translates into CASSAGDSSYNSPLHF. The full variable domain, with the rest looked up from reference TRBV9 and TRBJ1-6, is DSGVTQTPKHLITATGQRVTLRCSPRSGDLSVYWYQQSLDQGLQFLIQYYNGEERAKGNILERFSAQQFPDLHSELNLSSLELGDSALYFCASSAGDSSYNSPLHFGNGTRLTVT.

The genes are TRBV6-6 and TRBJ2-1; D is possibly TRBD2 (6 bases). V lost 2 bases to trimming and J lost 7 bases, with 15 bases between them. The CDR3 spans 15 residues. In germline, CDR1 is MNHNY, CDR2 SVGAGI (reference sequence). The CDR3 region has the DNA TGTGCCAGCAGTTACAGCCAGGCCCGGGGGAATGAGCAGTTCTTC. This codes for CASSYSQARGNEQFF.

J is TRBJ2-7 and V is TRBV11-2; D gene uncertain. Germline V gene sequence: CDR1 SGHAT, CDR2 FQNNGV. The CDR3 has 15 residues. The V gene lost 2 bases and the J gene lost 0 bases, with 11 bases spanning the gap. CDR3: CASSLISPPSYEQYF. The CDR3 region has the DNA TGTGCCAGCAGCTTAATTAGCCCTCCCTCCTACGAGCAGTACTTC.

This clone has only a few counts. The rearrangement uses TRBV5-1 and TRBJ1-4, with TRBD1 matching over 8 bases. V shed 0 bases and J 7 bases; nucleotides not matched to a gene: 5. Germline CDR1 is SGHRS and CDR2 is YFSETQ. The CDR3 covers 15 residues. The CDR3 is CASSLAQGAGEKLFF. CDR3 nucleotide sequence: TGCGCCAGCAGCTTGGCGCAGGGGGCGGGTGAAAAACTGTTTTTT.

The V gene is TRBV7-8, the J gene TRBJ1-2; D is possibly TRBD1 (6 bases). V lost 3 bases and J 8 bases, leaving 19 bases between the germline ends. The CDR3 contains 15 residues. Looked up from germline, CDR1 is SGHVS and CDR2 is FQNEAQ. The CDR3 here is CASSFFPGATIGYTF. CDR3 sequence (DNA): TGTGCCAGCAGCTTCTTCCCAGGGGCCACTATCGGCTACACCTTC.

The rearrangement uses TRBV5-1 and TRBJ2-1, with D perhaps TRBD2 (5 bases). Germline CDR1 reads SGHRS; CDR2 reads YFSETQ. The CDR3 contains 16 residues. Trimming left V 0 bases short and J 4 bases short, with 14 bases between. This chain's CDR3 is CASSLGFLRDYNEQFF. The CDR3, as DNA: TGCGCCAGCAGCTTGGGGTTTCTCCGGGATTACAATGAGCAGTTCTTC.

A single count supports this clone. The rearrangement joins TRBV14 to TRBJ1-4, with D unclear. The CDR3 has 12 amino acids. Germline CDR1 SGHDN, CDR2 FVKESK. Between the trimmed V and J ends, which lost 3 bases and 11 bases, there was a span of 10 bases. In DNA form, the CDR3 reads TGTGCCAGCAGCCATCAGAGGGAGAAACTGTTTTTT. This gives the protein CASSHQREKLFF.

CDR3 nucleotide sequence: TGTGCCAGCAGTTTAACAGGGGGCGAGGGGTCCCACGAGCAGTACTTC. As protein: CASSLTGGEGSHEQYF. This chain joins TRBV27 and TRBJ2-7, with 9 bases matching TRBD1. The V gene's germline CDR1 is MNHEY and CDR2 SMNVEV (reference sequence). The CDR3 extends over 16 amino acids. J was trimmed by 5 bases and V by 2 bases; bases with no gene match: 10.

The chain couples TRBV7-9 to TRBJ2-1; perhaps TRBD2 as D (6 bases). This CDR3 spans 15 amino acids. CDR1 and CDR2 (germline): SEHNR, FQNEAQ (reference sequence). The ends were cut back, 1 base at V and 10 bases at J, with 17 bases in the middle. CDR3 DNA sequence: TGTGCCAGCAGCTTAGACGGGGACCCGGCGGGAGAGCAGTTCTTC. Residues: CASSLDGDPAGEQFF.

The genes are TRBV10-2 and TRBJ1-1, with 10 nucleotides matching TRBD1. The CDR3 is 18 residues long. The J segment lost 1 base and the V segment lost 2 bases, leaving 10 bases of the junction unmatched. Germline V gives CDR1 WSHSY, CDR2 SAAADI. CDR3 sequence reads: CASSEARTGGLKNTEAFF. The CDR3 region has the DNA TGCGCCAGCAGTGAGGCCCGGACAGGGGGGCTCAAGAACACTGAAGCTTTCTTT.

This chain connects TRBV11-2 to TRBJ1-1; 8 bases line up with TRBD1. The V and J ends lost 5 bases and 3 bases, in that order; junction bases with no gene match: 8. Germline assignment: CDR1 SGHAT and CDR2 FQNNGV. This CDR3 comprises 15 residues. CDR3 residues: CASSPDREWYTEAFF. The DNA of the CDR3 is TGTGCCAGCAGCCCGGACAGGGAATGGTACACTGAAGCTTTCTTT.

The gene calls are TRBV7-6 and TRBJ2-7; no firm D call. This CDR3 is built from 14 residues. The germline V gene encodes CDR1 SGHVS and CDR2 FNYEAQ. Trimming removed 0 bases at V and 0 bases at J, with 6 bases between. In nucleotides, the CDR3 is TGTGCCAGCAGCTTAGCGGTGAGCTCCTACGAGCAGTACTTC. This gives the protein CASSLAVSSYEQYF.

CDR3 coding DNA: TGTGCCAGCAGGCGCTGGGAGGGGAATGAGCAGTTCTTC. Amino acids: CASRRWEGNEQFF. The chain couples TRBV3-1 (or the pseudogene TRBV3-2) to TRBJ2-1, with 7 bases that match TRBD2. The CDR3 covers 13 residues. The trim removed 6 bases at V and 7 bases at J, leaving 6 bases unmatched. Germline-derived CDR1 and CDR2 are LGHDT and YNNKEL (reference sequence).

This chain links TRBV5-4 with TRBJ2-1, with D tentatively TRBD2 (6 bases). The CDR3 loop spans 15 amino acids. Trimming pared 6 bases from V and 0 bases from J, leaving 13 bases between. Per germline, CDR1 SGHNT and CDR2 YYREEE (reference sequence). CDR3 nucleotides: TGTGCCAGCACCATGGAGGGAAGCTCCTACAATGAGCAGTTCTTC. Translating it yields CASTMEGSSYNEQFF.

V is TRBV5-1 and J is TRBJ1-1; D is ambiguous. Trimming shortened V by 1 base and J by 1 base, and 11 bases separated the two germline ends. This CDR3 spans 15 amino acids. CDR1 and CDR2 (germline): SGHRS, YFSETQ. In nucleotides, the CDR3 is TGCGCCAGCAGCTTGTTAGCAGCCCAGAACACTGAAGCTTTCTTT. This encodes CASSLLAAQNTEAFF.

A remark on this clone: The identical CDR3 is also encoded by other nucleotide sequences in the sample. V gene TRBV15 combines with J gene TRBJ1-3; TRBD1 matches at 10 bases. V dropped 5 bases and J dropped 4; count of bases not matched to a gene: 5. Looked up from germline, CDR1 is LNHNV and CDR2 is YYDKDF (reference sequence). The CDR3 spans 15 residues. The CDR3 loop reads CATSRDRGTGNTIYF. CDR3 DNA: TGTGCCACCAGCCGGGACAGGGGAACCGGAAACACCATATATTTT.

This clone appeared once. The gene calls are TRBV6-5 and TRBJ1-3; D unclear. The length of the CDR3 is 13 residues. Deletions cut 3 bases from V and 4 bases from J, with 7 bases between. Germline V CDR1 and CDR2: MNHEY, SVGAGI. The CDR3 here is CASSYGPGNTIYF. The CDR3 DNA is TGTGCCAGCAGTTATGGGCCCGGAAACACCATATATTTT.

The J gene is TRBJ1-1, the V gene TRBV5-6; maybe TRBD1 (5 bases). The CDR3 consists of 15 residues. Trimming pared 1 base from V and 5 bases from J, leaving 15 bases between. Germline assignment: CDR1 SGHDT and CDR2 YYEEEE. As DNA, the CDR3 is TGTGCCAGCAGCTTGACAGGATGGAGTTTGACTGAAGCTTTCTTT. Translation gives CASSLTGWSLTEAFF. The full variable domain, in which reference TRBV5-6 and TRBJ1-1 provide the parts outside the CDR3, is DAGVTQSPTHLIKTRGQQVTLRCSPKSGHDTVSWYQQALGQGPQFIFQYYEEEERQRGNFPDRFSGHQFPNYSSELNVNALLLGDSALYLCASSLTGWSLTEAFFGQGTRLTVV.

This clone was counted a single time. Additional DNA sequences in this sample encode the identical CDR3. The V call is TRBV12-3 or TRBV12-4, the J call TRBJ1-2; tentative D call: TRBD1 (6 bases). V was cut by 6 bases and J by 4 bases, with 12 bases left in between. The CDR3 runs to 13 residues. This CDR3 is CASSSTGSYGYTF. The DNA for the CDR3 is TGTGCCAGCAGCTCGACAGGCTCCTATGGCTACACCTTC.

This clone was recorded only once. The gene calls are TRBV5-1 and TRBJ2-2; D may be TRBD2 (6 bases). V lost 7 bases to trimming and J lost 3 bases, with 19 bases between them. CDR3 length: 16 amino acids. Per germline, CDR1 SGHRS and CDR2 YFSETQ. CDR3 DNA: TGCGCCAGCGCCCGGCGCCCAGGAGGGGACACCGGGGAGCTGTTTTTT. Its protein is CASARRPGGDTGELFF.

The gene calls are TRBV4-1 and TRBJ2-3, with D possibly being TRBD2 (7 bases). Germline assignment: CDR1 MGHRA and CDR2 YSYEKL. The CDR3 length is 19 residues. Trimming pared 0 bases from V and 5 bases from J, leaving 24 bases between. The CDR3 nucleotides are TGCGCCAGCAGCCAAGACTTGATTAGGGGGGGGGCCTTAATAGATACGCAGTATTTT. It encodes CASSQDLIRGGALIDTQYF.

With respect to this clone: Other nucleotide sequences from this sample produce the same CDR3. V gene TRBV10-3 combines with J gene TRBJ2-7; a weak D match, TRBD1 (5 bases). Trimming left V 6 bases short and J 4 bases short, with 13 bases between. The germline V gene has CDR1 ENHRY and CDR2 SYGVKD. The CDR3 loop spans 13 amino acids. The CDR3 region is CAISTTRVYEQYF. CDR3 sequence (DNA): TGTGCCATCAGCACGACCAGGGTGTACGAGCAGTACTTC.

This clone was seen a single time. The chain links TRBV3-1 (or the pseudogene TRBV3-2) to TRBJ1-1, with TRBD1 matching 8 bases. Per germline, CDR1 LGHDT and CDR2 YNNKEL (reference sequence). Unmatched junction bases numbered 8, after V lost 4 bases and J lost 1 base. The CDR3 runs to 16 residues. The DNA for the CDR3 is TGTGCCAGCAGCCGTGGGACAGGACGGGGGAACACTGAAGCTTTCTTT. The encoded protein is CASSRGTGRGNTEAFF.

This clone was detected once. The V gene is TRBV12-3 or TRBV12-4, the J gene TRBJ2-7; 7 nucleotides agree with TRBD1. The V segment lost 6 bases and the J segment 6 bases; nucleotides outside the gene matches: 5. The CDR3 loop spans 12 amino acids. CDR3 DNA: TGTGCCAGCAGGACCACAGGGGCCGAGCAGTACTTC. Translation: CASRTTGAEQYF.

V and J are TRBV9 and TRBJ2-5; 9 nucleotides agree with TRBD2. With 0 bases clipped from V and 0 bases from J, the junction kept 9 bases outside the gene matches. The CDR3 loop spans 18 amino acids. Germline V lookup: CDR1 SGDLS, CDR2 YYNGEE. As DNA, the CDR3 is TGTGCCAGCAGCGTAGGTTTAGCGGGGGCCCAAAACCAAGAGACCCAGTACTTC. This encodes CASSVGLAGAQNQETQYF.

The CDR3 spells CASGSPGTSVYNEQFF. The CDR3 DNA follows: TGTGCTAGTGGTTCCCCCGGGACTAGCGTTTACAATGAGCAGTTCTTC. The rearrangement links TRBV12-5 to TRBJ2-1; 10 bases align to TRBD2. The CDR3 consists of 16 residues. With 4 bases clipped from V and 4 bases from J, the junction kept 7 bases outside the gene matches. Germline CDR1 LGHNT, CDR2 FRNRAP.